Following are 17 T cell receptor beta chains from one sample sequenced in a study of regulatory T cells in long-lasting Graves disease. Sequencing libraries for TCR beta were prepared with iRepertoire HTBI primers and Arm-PCR of CDR3 regions. TCRdb passed the multiplex PCR reads through MiXCR, listing each CDR3 protein once. Of around 360,000 distinct CDR3 sequences listed, around 16% are singletons. The time point here: newly diagnosed GD, antithyroid drugs for less than 3 months. Isolated PBMC RNA provided the starting material for the TCR library. These records were also assigned to another study, of T cells in Graves' hyperthyroidism and ophthalmopathy.

The specimen was peripheral blood mononuclear cells (PBMCs), collected at new diagnosis, from a patient treated with antithyroid drugs. These receptor sequences come from a woman under 30 with Graves disease.

About this clonotype: A junction boundary mismatches the germline segment, possibly from a read error. The rearrangement links TRBV14 to TRBJ2-3; D is possibly TRBD1 (5 bases). Germline CDR1 is SGHDN and CDR2 is FVKESK. The CDR3 has 15 residues. This CDR3 reads CASSQGQSPTDTRYF. CDR3 sequence (DNA): TGTGCCAGCAGCCAAGGACAGAGCCCCACAGATACGCGGTATTTT. The full variable domain, its missing parts supplied by reference TRBV14 and TRBJ2-3, is EAGVTQFPSHSVIEKGQTVTLRCDPISGHDNLYWYRRVMGKEIKFLLHFVKESKQDESGMPNNRFLAERTGGTYSTLKVQPAELEDSGVYFCASSQGQSPTDTRYFGPGTRLTVL.

The sample holds many counts of this clonotype. The rearrangement links TRBV5-1 to TRBJ2-4; 7 nucleotides line up with TRBD2. This CDR3 comprises 16 residues. V lost 4 bases to trimming and J lost 3 bases; unmatched junction nucleotides: 10. CDR1 and CDR2 from the germline V gene are SGHRS and YFSETQ. In DNA, the CDR3 is TGCGCCAGCAGCCGGGGAAGCGGGGCAAGCAAAAACATTCAGTACTTC. It is translated as CASSRGSGASKNIQYF.

CDR3 protein: CASLPGLASNEQYF. The CDR3, as DNA: TGTGCCAGCCTTCCGGGACTAGCTTCCAACGAGCAGTACTTC. The J gene is TRBJ2-7, the V gene TRBV6-1, with TRBD2 matching 9 bases. This CDR3 comprises 14 residues. The junction had 10 bases not matched to a gene; V was cut back by 8 bases and J by 5 bases. The germline V gene encodes CDR1 MNHNS and CDR2 SASEGT.

This clonotype has more than one count but fewer than ten. The rearrangement joins TRBV6-2 or TRBV6-3 to TRBJ2-3; TRBD1 aligns across 9 bases. V trimming: 8 bases; J trimming: 6 bases; junction bases outside the gene matches: 9. This CDR3 is built from 14 residues. Germline assignment: CDR1 MNHEY and CDR2 SVGEGT. CDR3 protein: CASRPRDRDDTQYF. The CDR3 region has the DNA TGTGCCAGCCGGCCACGGGACAGGGACGATACGCAGTATTTT.

A few counts support this clonotype. The chain combines TRBV6-2 or TRBV6-3 with TRBJ1-1; D not certain. This CDR3 has 15 residues. CDR1 and CDR2 from the germline V gene are MNHEY and SVGEGT. V lost 7 bases and J lost 6, with 21 bases in between. For the CDR3, the DNA is TGTGCCAGCATCCCGTCGTTTTCCGGTTTCGCTGAAGCTTTCTTT. This encodes CASIPSFSGFAEAFF.

This clonotype was observed many times. The chain's CDR3 is CASSPMGGIVDGYTF. CDR3 DNA sequence: TGTGCCAGCAGCCCGATGGGGGGTATTGTAGATGGCTACACCTTC. This rearrangement joins TRBV12-3 or TRBV12-4 to TRBJ1-2; possible D gene TRBD1, 5 bases. This CDR3 has 15 amino acids. Trimming removed 6 bases from V and 6 bases from J, with 20 bases in between.

This clonotype was seen only a few times. The chain is built from TRBV20-1 and TRBJ1-6, with D maybe TRBD1 (6 bases). The germline V gene encodes CDR1 DFQATT and CDR2 SNEGSKA (reference sequence). Trimming took off 3 bases at V and 8 bases at J, with 11 bases between the two ends. The CDR3 has 13 amino acids. The DNA for the CDR3 is TGCAGTGCTAGGCAGGGGTTGGATTCACCCCTCCACTTT. Translation gives CSARQGLDSPLHF.

There are many counts of this clonotype. The chain links TRBV5-6 to TRBJ2-5; unclear D gene. The CDR3 has 13 residues. V was cut by 3 bases and J by 5 bases, with 11 bases left in between. CDR1 SGHDT and CDR2 YYEEEE come from the germline V gene. The CDR3 sequence: CASSSGVGETQYF. The CDR3 DNA follows: TGTGCCAGCAGCTCTGGGGTCGGCGAGACCCAGTACTTC. The full variable domain, rest sourced from reference TRBV5-6 and TRBJ2-5, is DAGVTQSPTHLIKTRGQQVTLRCSPKSGHDTVSWYQQALGQGPQFIFQYYEEEERQRGNFPDRFSGHQFPNYSSELNVNALLLGDSALYLCASSSGVGETQYFGPGTRLLVL.

Concerning this clonotype: Because it lacks the conserved phenylalanine or tryptophan at the end, this CDR3 is likely a read error. This chain connects TRBV9 to TRBJ2-6; D gene ambiguous. V was trimmed by 0 bases and J by 2 bases, leaving 3 bases between them. There are 14 residues in the CDR3. Germline loops: CDR1 SGDLS, CDR2 YYNGEE. CDR3 sequence: CASSVVPGANVLTS. The CDR3 nucleotides read TGTGCCAGCAGCGTAGTTCCTGGGGCCAACGTCCTGACTTCC.

This clonotype has ten or more counts. The rearrangement links TRBV7-2 to TRBJ2-3, with D possibly being TRBD2 (5 bases). Germline CDR1 reads SGHTA; CDR2 reads FQGNSA. Trimming removed 8 bases at V and 5 bases at J, with 14 bases between. The CDR3 runs 13 residues. CDR3 in DNA: TGTGCCAGCCGACGGGGTGACGGAGATACGCAGTATTTT. Amino acids: CASRRGDGDTQYF.

With regard to this clonotype: Since a much larger clone is just one base distant, this may be a read error. The chain recombines TRBV5-1 with TRBJ2-1; 10 bases agree with TRBD2. CDR1 is SGHRS, CDR2 YFSETQ, per germline. This CDR3 has 15 residues. The CDR3 coding sequence is TGCGCCAGCAGCCCTAGCGGGAGTGGCAACAATGAGCCGTTCTTC. Translated: CASSPSGSGNNEPFF.

This clonotype was observed a few times. The V call is TRBV9, the J call TRBJ2-1, with a weak D call TRBD2 (6 bases). This CDR3 is built from 13 residues. Germline CDR1 and CDR2: SGDLS and YYNGEE. The V end was cut by 4 bases, the J end by 7 bases, with 12 bases between. The CDR3 DNA reads TGTGCCAGCAGCTACGCGGGGAAGAATGAGCAGTTCTTC. Protein sequence: CASSYAGKNEQFF.

The V gene is TRBV4-1, the J gene TRBJ2-1, with TRBD2 identical over 14 bases. J gave up 8 bases and V 4 bases, and 10 bases lay outside the gene matches. Germline V gene sequence: CDR1 MGHRA, CDR2 YSYEKL. The CDR3 length is 17 residues. This CDR3 is CASSRGTSGRLRDEQFF. The DNA for the CDR3 is TGCGCCAGCAGCCGTGGGACTAGCGGGAGACTTAGGGATGAGCAGTTCTTC.

In its sample, this clonotype was seen many times. The rearrangement uses TRBV5-1 and TRBJ2-1; 11 bases are shared with TRBD2. J was trimmed by 6 bases and V by 0 bases; bases with no gene match: 8. In germline, CDR1 is SGHRS, CDR2 YFSETQ. This CDR3 is built from 17 residues. This CDR3 is CASSLVLAGGAGNEQFF. DNA of the CDR3: TGCGCCAGCAGCTTGGTTTTAGCGGGGGGGGCGGGCAATGAGCAGTTCTTC.

V gene TRBV27 combines with J gene TRBJ1-5; D gene ambiguous. Trimming stripped 2 bases from V and 0 bases from J, with 8 bases between. Germline V gives CDR1 MNHEY, CDR2 SMNVEV (reference sequence). CDR3 size: 15 residues. The CDR3 is CASSLRANSNQPQHF. The CDR3 coding sequence is TGTGCCAGCAGTTTAAGGGCGAATAGCAATCAGCCCCAGCATTTT.

This clonotype was counted many times. This chain joins TRBV5-1 and TRBJ2-7; 7 bases match TRBD2. After removal of 3 bases from V and 3 bases from J, the junction contained 9 bases not matched to a gene. CDR1 SGHRS and CDR2 YFSETQ come from the germline V gene. The CDR3 runs to 15 residues. The CDR3 region is CASSSAGLAGYEQYF. For the CDR3, the DNA is TGCGCCAGCAGCTCTGCGGGATTAGCGGGCTACGAGCAGTACTTC.

On this clonotype itself: Just one base apart from a much larger clone, this may be a read error. This chain connects TRBV30 to TRBJ1-5; D is unclear. The CDR3 extends over 15 amino acids. Germline V gives CDR1 GTSNPN, CDR2 SVGIG (reference sequence). CDR3 region: CAWSVPGIFGQPRHF. The CDR3 bases are TGTGCCTGGAGTGTCCCGGGTATATTTGGTCAGCCCCGGCATTTT.